The next 8 T cell receptor beta chains were all read from a single sample in a study of T cells after yellow fever vaccination. Using its own MiXCR run on the 5' RACE reads, TCRdb lists one record per CDR3 protein. Among 280,000 or so distinct CDR3 sequences listed, approximately 8% were seen once. This specimen was CD4+ T cells sorted from PBMCs, taken 5 days after the yellow fever booster vaccination. These receptors were taken from a man between 18 and 35 years old who received the YFV17D yellow fever vaccine.

This clonotype was observed a single time. This sequence joins TRBV5-1 and TRBJ2-4; D might be TRBD1 (6 bases). This CDR3 is 15 amino acids long. Trimming removed 4 bases at V and 0 bases at J, with 11 bases between. The germline CDR1 and CDR2 sequences are SGHRS and YFSETQ. CDR3 coding DNA: TGCGCCAGCAGCCCGACAGGTTTAGCCAAAAACATTCAGTACTTC. It encodes CASSPTGLAKNIQYF.

This clonotype was recorded at least ten times. The genes are TRBV6-2 or TRBV6-3 and TRBJ2-2; D call uncertain. Germline-derived CDR1 and CDR2 are MNHEY and SVGEGT. This CDR3 is 14 amino acids long. Trimming removed 3 bases from V and 5 bases from J, with 10 bases in between. DNA of the CDR3: TGTGCCAGCAGTTATTGGTTGGGTACCGGGGAGCTGTTTTTT. It is translated as CASSYWLGTGELFF.

The chain employs TRBV7-2 and TRBJ1-5, with D unclear. This CDR3 has 13 amino acids. Germline values: CDR1 SGHTA, CDR2 FQGNSA. The V gene lost 4 bases and the J gene lost 9 bases, with 13 bases spanning the gap. Here the CDR3 reads CASSSRHGGPQHF. The CDR3 bases are TGTGCCAGCAGCTCCAGACATGGAGGGCCCCAGCATTTT.

This clonotype was found a few times. The chain recombines TRBV3-1 with TRBJ2-7; 7 bases are shared with TRBD1. This CDR3 region has 13 residues. The V segment lost 3 bases and the J segment 4 bases; nucleotides outside the gene matches: 3. Germline CDR1 LGHDT, CDR2 YNNKEL (reference sequence). This CDR3 is CASSQGQFYEQYV. The CDR3 coding sequence is TGTGCCAGCAGCCAGGGACAGTTTTACGAGCAGTACGTC.

This clonotype has only a few counts. This chain joins TRBV5-1 and TRBJ2-3, with a weak D call TRBD2 (6 bases). The germline V and J ends were trimmed by 0 bases and 4 bases, with 9 bases remaining between them. Germline lookup yields CDR1 SGHRS and CDR2 YFSETQ. The CDR3 totals 14 residues. The DNA of the CDR3 is TGCGCCAGCAGCTTGGAGAGGAGGGCAGATACGCAGTATTTT. This gives the protein CASSLERRADTQYF.

The V gene is TRBV11-1, the J gene TRBJ1-1, with TRBD1 identical over 7 bases. CDR3 length: 11 residues. V lost 6 bases to trimming and J lost 6 bases; unmatched junction nucleotides: 1. Germline V gene sequence: CDR1 SGHAT, CDR2 FQDESV (reference sequence). As DNA, the CDR3 is TGTGCCAGCAGGCAGGGGGCTGAAGCTTTCTTT. It specifies CASRQGAEAFF.

The sample holds many counts of this clonotype. V and J are TRBV4-1 and TRBJ1-1; 7 nucleotides align to TRBD1. The trim removed 4 bases at V and 0 bases at J, leaving 20 bases unmatched. Germline assignment: CDR1 MGHRA and CDR2 YSYEKL. This CDR3 contains 20 residues. The CDR3 DNA reads as TGCGCCAGCAGCCCACGGCAGGGGGTACGTACCACGGAAATGAACACTGAAGCTTTCTTT. Translated: CASSPRQGVRTTEMNTEAFF.

This clonotype was detected a few times. The chain has TRBV4-2 and TRBJ1-2; no definite D call. The CDR3 covers 14 residues. Germline V gene sequence: CDR1 LGHNA, CDR2 YNFKEQ. V was trimmed by 1 base and J by 3 bases, leaving 9 bases between them. In DNA form, the CDR3 reads TGTGCCAGCAGCCAAGCACTGGCTTACTATGGCTACACCTTC. As protein: CASSQALAYYGYTF.